These 27 T cell receptor beta chains originate from one sample sequenced in a study of blood T cells in healthy people across ages. A J-beta primer mix and a sample-barcoded 5' primer were used in a second PCR of about 7 to 11 cycles. One entry per CDR3 protein, called by TCRdb with MiXCR from the 5' RACE reads. The sample holds some 900,000 distinct CDR3 sequences, less than 35% seen once. The sample consisted of blood. Every receptor here comes from a woman older than 75 in good health.

This clonotype was counted only a few times. It may be a read error: a sequence one base away is much more abundant. The gene calls are TRBV7-2 and TRBJ2-1, with a tentative D call TRBD1 (6 bases). The assigned J gene may be wrong: the sequence end matches TRBJ2-7 better. The CDR3 extends over 17 amino acids. From germline, CDR1 is SGHTA and CDR2 FQGNSA. The CDR3 here is CASSSKAGAGAYNEQYF. In nucleotides, the CDR3 is TGTGCCAGCAGCTCAAAGGCGGGTGCAGGGGCCTACAATGAGCAGTACTTC.

This clonotype was detected ten times or more. The gene calls are TRBV18 and TRBJ2-7; D perhaps matches TRBD2 (5 bases). CDR1 is KGHSH, CDR2 LQKENI, per germline. V gave up 6 bases and J gave up 4 bases, with 22 bases separating them. This CDR3 contains 16 residues. The CDR3 nucleotides read TGTGCCAGCTCCCCAAGAGGAGGAGGTGGGAATTACGAGCAGTACTTC. Translation gives CASSPRGGGGNYEQYF.

In its sample, this clonotype was seen many times. CDR3 sequence: CASSEQAEETQYF. The CDR3 DNA reads TGCGCCAGCAGCGAACAGGCGGAGGAGACCCAGTACTTC. The J gene is TRBJ2-5, the V gene TRBV4-3, with D perhaps TRBD1 (5 bases). The CDR3 has 13 residues. The germline V gene has CDR1 LGHNA and CDR2 YSLEER. Trimming left V 5 bases short and J 5 bases short, with 12 bases between.

Worth noting for this clonotype: A much larger clone differs from this one at a single base, so this may be a read error. V is TRBV30 and J is TRBJ1-2; tentative D call: TRBD1 (5 bases). Deletions cut 8 bases from V and 8 bases from J, with 12 bases between. CDR1 GTSNPN and CDR2 SVGIG come from the germline V gene (reference sequence). CDR3 length: 10 amino acids. This CDR3 is CAGGRGGYTF. The CDR3 DNA follows: TGTGCCGGGGGACGTGGAGGCTACACCTTC.

This clonotype was observed at least ten times. This chain links TRBV20-1 with TRBJ1-1; no firm D call. The CDR3 extends over 12 amino acids. Germline CDR1 reads DFQATT; CDR2 reads SNEGSKA (reference sequence). Trimming pared 3 bases from V and 5 bases from J, leaving 10 bases between. In DNA, the CDR3 is TGCAGTGCTAGTGGAAGGAGAACTGAAGCTTTCTTT. It codes for CSASGRRTEAFF.

Many counts were recorded for this clonotype. This rearrangement joins TRBV12-3 or TRBV12-4 to TRBJ2-1, with 9 bases fitting TRBD2. V was pared by 3 bases and J by 7 bases, with 7 bases of the junction left unmatched. This CDR3 comprises 15 residues. CDR3 sequence (DNA): TGTGCCAGCAGTTTCGCGGGGGGGAGGAGTAATGAGCAGTTCTTC. It yields the protein CASSFAGGRSNEQFF.

This clonotype came up many times. This rearrangement joins TRBV20-1 to TRBJ2-3, with D possibly being TRBD2 (6 bases). V lost 4 bases to trimming and J lost 0 bases, with 14 bases between them. The CDR3 has 15 amino acids. Germline V gives CDR1 DFQATT, CDR2 SNEGSKA (reference sequence). CDR3 coding DNA: TGCAGTGCTATCCGTCCGGGGGAGAGCACAGATACGCAGTATTTT. Protein product: CSAIRPGESTDTQYF.

This clonotype was counted at least ten times. The rearrangement joins TRBV5-1 to TRBJ2-4, with D uncertain. The V gene's germline CDR1 is SGHRS and CDR2 YFSETQ. The CDR3 extends over 11 amino acids. The V end lost 0 bases, the J end lost 11 bases, and 6 bases lay between the germline ends. The CDR3 sequence: CASSLDYFQYF. The DNA of the CDR3 is TGCGCCAGCAGCTTGGATTATTTTCAGTACTTC. The variable domain in full, with the rest retrieved from reference TRBV5-1 and TRBJ2-4, is KAGVTQTPRYLIKTRGQQVTLSCSPISGHRSVSWYQQTPGQGLQFLFEYFSETQRNKGNFPGRFSGRQFSNSRSEMNVSTLELGDSALYLCASSLDYFQYFGAGTRLSVL.

J is TRBJ2-2 and V is TRBV2, with a tentative D call TRBD1 (6 bases). The V end lost 5 bases, the J end lost 6 bases, and 10 bases lay between the germline ends. The CDR3 is made up of 13 amino acids. The germline CDR1 and CDR2 sequences are SNHLY and FYNNEI. CDR3 in DNA: TGTGCCAGCAGTTCTTCAGGGGCCGGGGAGCTGTTTTTT. It specifies CASSSSGAGELFF.

This clonotype occurred many times. V usage is TRBV6-6 and J usage is TRBJ2-7; possibly TRBD1 for D (6 bases). Germline V lookup: CDR1 MNHNY, CDR2 SVGAGI (reference sequence). V was trimmed by 8 bases and J by 0 bases, leaving 14 bases between them. The CDR3 runs to 14 residues. For the CDR3, the DNA is TGTGCCAGCCGGGACACAACCTACTCCTACGAGCAGTACTTC. Translation gives CASRDTTYSYEQYF.

This clonotype was seen repeatedly, ten times or more. The rearrangement joins TRBV7-2 to TRBJ2-5, with 9 bases identical to TRBD1. Germline CDR1 and CDR2: SGHTA and FQGNSA. Losses at the gene ends were 5 bases for V and 2 bases for J; bases not matched to a gene: 6. The CDR3 length is 15 residues. In DNA, the CDR3 is TGTGCCAGCAGCCTGACAGGGGGGCGTCAAGAGACCCAGTACTTC. The encoded protein is CASSLTGGRQETQYF.

This sequence joins TRBV5-1 and TRBJ1-1; D is unresolved. The V and J ends lost 7 bases and 1 base respectively, with 17 bases between them. The length of the CDR3 is 15 residues. Germline CDR1 and CDR2: SGHRS and YFSETQ. The CDR3 spells CASAMTAIANTEAFF. CDR3 nucleotide sequence: TGCGCCAGCGCGATGACCGCCATTGCGAACACTGAAGCTTTCTTT.

About this clonotype: This clone may be a read error of a much larger clone one base away. The chain couples TRBV9 to TRBJ2-5; 8 nucleotides line up with TRBD1. Germline CDR1 is SGDLS and CDR2 is YYNGEE. CDR3 length: 15 residues. CDR3 amino acids: CASSVSPQGEEAQYF. The DNA of the CDR3 is TGTGCCAGCAGCGTAAGCCCACAGGGGGAAGAGGCCCAGTACTTC.

A few counts support this clonotype. CDR3 sequence (DNA): TGCAGCGTTGGGCTGTTTAGCTCCTACAATGAGCAGTTCTTC. It translates to CSVGLFSSYNEQFF. The chain carries TRBV29-1 and TRBJ2-1; the D is unclear. Germline V lookup: CDR1 SQVTM, CDR2 ANQGSEA. The CDR3 has 14 amino acids. V lost 4 bases, J lost 0 bases, and 10 bases lay in between.

The chain joins TRBV5-1 to TRBJ2-7; 7 nucleotides align to TRBD1. The CDR3 spans 12 residues. The V and J ends lost 5 bases and 5 bases, in that order; junction bases with no gene match: 4. The V gene's germline CDR1 is SGHRS and CDR2 YFSETQ. CDR3 DNA: TGCGCCAGCAGACAGGGGAAGGACGAGCAGTACTTC. It yields the protein CASRQGKDEQYF.

The chain carries TRBV7-2 and TRBJ1-4; TRBD1 might be the D (6 bases). V lost 3 bases and J lost 4, with 12 bases in between. Germline loops: CDR1 SGHTA, CDR2 FQGNSA. This CDR3 has 15 amino acids. CDR3 sequence (DNA): TGTGCCAGCAGCTTGTTGACAGGACGTAATGAAAAACTGTTTTTT. Encoded protein: CASSLLTGRNEKLFF. The full variable domain, rest sourced from reference TRBV7-2 and TRBJ1-4, is GAGVSQSPSNKVTEKGKDVELRCDPISGHTALYWYRQSLGQGLEFLIYFQGNSAPDKSGLPSDRFSAERTGGSVSTLTIQRTQQEDSAVYLCASSLLTGRNEKLFFGSGTQLSVL.

The rearrangement uses TRBV20-1 and TRBJ1-2; tentative D call: TRBD1 (6 bases). Trimming removed 3 bases at V and 6 bases at J, with 11 bases between. The CDR3 sequence is 12 residues long. Germline values: CDR1 DFQATT, CDR2 SNEGSKA (reference sequence). The DNA for the CDR3 is TGCAGTGCTAGCGGACAGCGGGATGGCTACACCTTC. This encodes CSASGQRDGYTF.

This clonotype was seen many times. The chain carries TRBV20-1 and TRBJ2-3; D is perhaps TRBD1 (6 bases). Germline values: CDR1 DFQATT, CDR2 SNEGSKA (reference sequence). The CDR3 runs 14 residues. For the CDR3, the DNA is TGCAGGGCTCAGGTGGGGGCTCAAAGAGATACGCAGTATTTT. Translated: CRAQVGAQRDTQYF.

The rearrangement links TRBV11-3 to TRBJ2-1; D could derive from TRBD1 or TRBD2 (5 bases each). The CDR3 runs to 19 residues. V was clipped by 1 base and J by 5 bases, with 24 bases between them. The germline V gene encodes CDR1 SGHNT and CDR2 YENEEA. In DNA, the CDR3 is TGTGCCAGCAGCTTAGTCGGGGCGCGGAAGGGCGGAGGCCACAATGAGCAGTTCTTC. Protein sequence: CASSLVGARKGGGHNEQFF.

This clonotype showed up just a few times. The chain carries TRBV29-1 and TRBJ1-1; no firm D call. Trimming took off 3 bases at V and 1 base at J, with 9 bases between the two ends. Per the germline V gene, CDR1 is SQVTM and CDR2 is ANQGSEA. The CDR3 length is 13 residues. The CDR3 reads CSVDGQRNTEAFF. CDR3 nucleotide sequence: TGCAGCGTTGATGGTCAGAGGAACACTGAAGCTTTCTTT.

The rearrangement links TRBV10-3 to TRBJ2-1; D is tentatively TRBD1 or TRBD2 (5 bases each). Per germline, CDR1 ENHRY and CDR2 SYGVKD. V was clipped by 3 bases and J by 13 bases, with 16 bases between them. CDR3 size: 13 residues. Here the CDR3 DNA reads TGTGCCATCAGTGAATCGAATTCGGGGACCCAGTTCTTC. It codes for CAISESNSGTQFF.

This clonotype was recorded a few times. This chain connects TRBV18 to TRBJ1-5, with D possibly TRBD1 on 5 matching bases. The V gene's germline CDR1 is KGHSH and CDR2 LQKENI. The CDR3 sequence is 16 residues long. Trimming shortened V by 3 bases and J by 4 bases, and 16 bases separated the two germline ends. The CDR3 sequence: CASSPSGSGPNQPQHF. The CDR3 DNA sequence: TGTGCCAGCTCACCGTCAGGGTCGGGGCCGAATCAGCCCCAGCATTTT.

With respect to this clonotype: It may be a read error: a sequence one base away is much more abundant. This sequence joins TRBV3-1 and TRBJ2-5, with no clear D. The CDR3 is 15 amino acids. Germline V gene lookup returns CDR1 LGHDT and CDR2 YNNKEL (reference sequence). The V gene lost 1 base and the J gene lost 11 bases, with 20 bases spanning the gap. The CDR3 loop reads CASSQASQAIDEQYF. CDR3 DNA: TGTGCCAGCAGCCAAGCCTCCCAAGCAATAGATGAGCAGTACTTC.

This clonotype appeared a few times. The chain recombines TRBV12-3 or TRBV12-4 with TRBJ2-1; TRBD2 matches 8 bases. The CDR3 runs 15 residues. V was clipped by 6 bases and J by 4 bases; unmatched bases: 8. CDR3 protein: CASRSPGGVYNEQFF. CDR3 nucleotides: TGTGCCAGCAGAAGTCCGGGGGGGGTTTACAATGAGCAGTTCTTC.

This clonotype has ten or more counts. The rearrangement uses TRBV29-1 and TRBJ1-2; D remains ambiguous. This CDR3 spans 15 amino acids. V lost 6 bases to trimming and J lost 0 bases, with 17 bases between them. CDR1 is SQVTM, CDR2 ANQGSEA, per germline. The CDR3 DNA sequence: TGCAGCGTGGGTTTATGGGTGAAGACTAACTATGGCTACACCTTC. Its translation is CSVGLWVKTNYGYTF.

A single count supports this clonotype. Since a much larger clone is just one base distant, this may be a read error. The V gene is TRBV30, the J gene TRBJ2-7; D is perhaps TRBD1 or TRBD2 (5 bases each). Germline CDR1 and CDR2: GTSNPN and SVGIG (reference sequence). V lost 0 bases, J lost 7 bases, and 22 bases lay in between. The CDR3 covers 16 residues. The CDR3 DNA follows: TGTGCCTGGAGTGTACGGGGCAGTCTCTCCTACAATGAGCAGTACTTC. It yields the protein CAWSVRGSLSYNEQYF.

This clonotype came up a few times. This chain links TRBV7-2 with TRBJ1-5, with 7 bases aligning to TRBD1. This CDR3 has 16 residues. From germline, CDR1 is SGHTA and CDR2 FQGNSA. Trimming at V came to 5 bases and at J to 2 bases, leaving 9 bases not matched to a gene. For the CDR3, the DNA is TGTGCCAGCAGCCAATACAGGGGCAGTGGCAATCAGCCCCAGCATTTT. Amino acids: CASSQYRGSGNQPQHF. The entire variable domain, with the rest obtained from reference TRBV7-2 and TRBJ1-5, is as follows: GAGVSQSPSNKVTEKGKDVELRCDPISGHTALYWYRQSLGQGLEFLIYFQGNSAPDKSGLPSDRFSAERTGGSVSTLTIQRTQQEDSAVYLCASSQYRGSGNQPQHFGDGTRLSIL.